This entry describes one T cell receptor beta chain. This entry belongs to a study of CD8 T cells in Susac syndrome. Trimming removed 5 bases at V and 10 bases at J, with 20 bases between. The CDR3 runs to 14 residues. The authors reverse transcribed about 0.5 to 1 ug RNA with random hexamers. TCR beta CDR3 was amplified by immunoSEQ multiplex PCR. This amplification extended across 54 Vbeta and 13 Jbeta segments. TCRdb called the immunoSEQ multiplex PCR reads again in MiXCR, with one record for every CDR3 protein. The data contain about 190,000 distinct CDR3 sequences, approximately 95% of them singletons.

Sequences were obtained from CD4+ T cells from PBMCs. The sequence came from a human donor in good health. The chain has TRBV12-3 or TRBV12-4 and TRBJ1-1; D is perhaps TRBD1 (5 bases). CDR3 nucleotide sequence: TGTGCCAGCAGTGACGGGACCTGGAGGGATCGAGCTTTCTTT. Translating gives CASSDGTWRDRAFF.